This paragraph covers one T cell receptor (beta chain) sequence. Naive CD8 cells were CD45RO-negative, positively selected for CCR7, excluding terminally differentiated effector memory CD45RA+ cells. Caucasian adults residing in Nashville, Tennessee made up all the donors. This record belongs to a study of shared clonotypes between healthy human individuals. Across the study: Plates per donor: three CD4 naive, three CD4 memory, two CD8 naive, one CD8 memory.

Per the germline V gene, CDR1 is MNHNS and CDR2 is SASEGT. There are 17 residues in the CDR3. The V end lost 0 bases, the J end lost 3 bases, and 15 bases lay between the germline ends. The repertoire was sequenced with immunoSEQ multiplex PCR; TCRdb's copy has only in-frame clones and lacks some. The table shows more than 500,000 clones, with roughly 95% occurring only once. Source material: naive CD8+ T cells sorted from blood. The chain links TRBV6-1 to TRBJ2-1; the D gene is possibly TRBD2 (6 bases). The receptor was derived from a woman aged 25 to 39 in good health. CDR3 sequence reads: CASSEAGWRGNYNEQFF. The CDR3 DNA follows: TGTGCCAGCAGTGAAGCAGGATGGCGGGGAAACTACAATGAGCAGTTCTTC.